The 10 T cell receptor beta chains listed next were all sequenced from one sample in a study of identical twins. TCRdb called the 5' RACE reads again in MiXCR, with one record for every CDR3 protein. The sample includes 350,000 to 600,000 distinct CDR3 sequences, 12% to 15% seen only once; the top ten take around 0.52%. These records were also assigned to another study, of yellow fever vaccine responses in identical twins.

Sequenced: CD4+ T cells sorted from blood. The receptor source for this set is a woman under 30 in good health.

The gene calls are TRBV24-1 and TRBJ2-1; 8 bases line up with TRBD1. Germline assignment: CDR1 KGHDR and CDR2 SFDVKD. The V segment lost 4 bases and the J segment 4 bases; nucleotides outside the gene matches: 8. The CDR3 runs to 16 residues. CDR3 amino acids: CATSEPGTGPYNEQFF. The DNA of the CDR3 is TGTGCCACCAGTGAACCCGGGACAGGTCCTTACAATGAGCAGTTCTTC.

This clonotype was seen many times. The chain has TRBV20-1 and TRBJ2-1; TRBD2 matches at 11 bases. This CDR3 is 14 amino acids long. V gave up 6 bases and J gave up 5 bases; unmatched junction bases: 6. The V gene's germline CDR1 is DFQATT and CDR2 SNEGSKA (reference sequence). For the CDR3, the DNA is TGCAGTGCAAAACCGGGACTAGCGGACAATGAGCAGTTCTTC. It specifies CSAKPGLADNEQFF.

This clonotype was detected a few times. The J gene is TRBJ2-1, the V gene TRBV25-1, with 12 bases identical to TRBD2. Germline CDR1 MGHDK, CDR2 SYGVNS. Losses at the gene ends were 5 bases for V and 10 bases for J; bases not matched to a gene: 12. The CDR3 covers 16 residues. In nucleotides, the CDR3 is TGTGCCAGCAGTTTGAGACTAGCGGGAGCCTGGGCGGAGCAGTTCTTC. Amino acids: CASSLRLAGAWAEQFF.

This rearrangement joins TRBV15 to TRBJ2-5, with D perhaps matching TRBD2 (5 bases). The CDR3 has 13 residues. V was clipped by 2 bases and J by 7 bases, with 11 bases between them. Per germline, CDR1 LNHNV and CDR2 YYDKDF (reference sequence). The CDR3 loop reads CATSRPPSGTQYF. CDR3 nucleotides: TGTGCCACCAGCAGACCCCCGAGCGGGACCCAGTACTTC.

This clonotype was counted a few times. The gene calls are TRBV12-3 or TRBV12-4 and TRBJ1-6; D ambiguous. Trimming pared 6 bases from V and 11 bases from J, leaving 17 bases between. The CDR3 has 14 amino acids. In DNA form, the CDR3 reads TGTGCCAGCAGAACAGACGCTCGGGCGACACCCCTCCACTTT. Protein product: CASRTDARATPLHF.

Here the CDR3 reads CASSQSAGEQYF. The CDR3 region has the DNA TGTGCCAGCAGCCAATCGGCGGGCGAGCAGTACTTC. The chain uses TRBV16 and TRBJ2-7; a weak D match, TRBD2 (5 bases). V was clipped by 0 bases and J by 6 bases, with 6 bases between them. The CDR3 runs to 12 residues. Germline V gene sequence: CDR1 KGHSY, CDR2 FQNENV.

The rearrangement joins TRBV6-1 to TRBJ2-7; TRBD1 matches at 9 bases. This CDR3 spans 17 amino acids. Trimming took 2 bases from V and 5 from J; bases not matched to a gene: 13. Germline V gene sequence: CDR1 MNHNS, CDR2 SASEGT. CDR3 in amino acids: CASSEPSAGTGTNEQYF. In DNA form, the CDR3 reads TGTGCCAGCAGTGAACCGTCCGCCGGGACAGGGACCAACGAGCAGTACTTC.

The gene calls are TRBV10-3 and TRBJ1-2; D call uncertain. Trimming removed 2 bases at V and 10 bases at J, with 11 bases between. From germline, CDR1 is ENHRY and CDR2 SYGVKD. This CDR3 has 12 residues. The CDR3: CAISEGMGDYTF. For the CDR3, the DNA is TGTGCCATCAGTGAGGGGATGGGCGACTACACCTTC.

CDR3 sequence (DNA): TGTGCCATCAGTGGGAAGGAGGAGACCCAGTACTTC. It yields the protein CAISGKEETQYF. This chain joins TRBV10-3 and TRBJ2-5; D unclear. The CDR3 extends over 12 amino acids. Germline V CDR1 and CDR2: ENHRY, SYGVKD. The V and J ends lost 4 bases and 5 bases respectively, with 8 bases between them.

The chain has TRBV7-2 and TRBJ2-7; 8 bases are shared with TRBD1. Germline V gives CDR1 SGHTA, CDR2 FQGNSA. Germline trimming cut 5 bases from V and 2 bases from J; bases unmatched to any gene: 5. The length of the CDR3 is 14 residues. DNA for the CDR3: TGTGCCAGCAGCAAATGGACAGGGCCCTACGAGCAGTACTTC. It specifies CASSKWTGPYEQYF.